This is a list of T cell receptor beta chains from one sample in a study of OX40 agonist ivuxolimab in advanced cancers. Assay: immunoSEQ multiplex PCR; the TCRdb copy retains only in-frame clones and omits some. Among tens of thousands of clones listed, around 93% were seen once. Sequenced here: CD4+ or CD8+ T cells sorted from blood, sampled in a trial of the OX40 agonist ivuxolimab. The receptors originated from an adult with an advanced solid tumor such as melanoma, head and neck, liver or kidney cancer. CDR3s include the opening cysteine and the closing phenylalanine or tryptophan. The D gene is left open where the match is weak. Part of the rows lack a size; the others show once, few, many or a class for expanded clones.

TRBD1	NA	TRBV6-4	TRBJ1-2	CASSDSPGQGYGYTF	TGTGCCAGCAGTGACTCCCCGGGACAGGGGTATGGCTACACCTTC
TRBD2	NA	TRBV5-4	TRBJ2-5	CASRGTSGRAEETQYF	TGTGCCAGCAGAGGGACTAGCGGGAGGGCCGAGGAGACCCAGTACTTC
TRBD1	NA	TRBV2	TRBJ1-4	CASSQQGSNEKLFF	TGTGCCAGCAGTCAACAGGGGTCCAATGAAAAACTGTTTTTT
TRBD1	NA	TRBV5-1	TRBJ2-7	CASSSRGSYEQYF	TGCGCCAGCAGCTCCAGGGGGTCCTACGAGCAGTACTTC
NA	NA	TRBV6-5	TRBJ2-7	CASRHPQNSYEQYF	TGTGCCAGCAGGCACCCCCAGAACTCCTACGAGCAGTACTTC
NA	NA	TRBV30	TRBJ1-6	CAWTLTGSPLHF	TGTGCCTGGACCCTAACGGGTTCACCCCTCCACTTT
NA	NA	TRBV19	TRBJ2-1	CASSVHYNEQFF	TGTGCCAGTAGTGTCCATTACAATGAGCAGTTCTTC
NA	NA	TRBV29-1	TRBJ1-1	CSIINTEAFF	TGCAGCATCATAAACACTGAAGCTTTCTTT
NA	NA	TRBV29-1	TRBJ2-2	CSVERQANTGELFF	TGCAGCGTTGAAAGGCAAGCGAACACCGGGGAGCTGTTTTTT
TRBD1	NA	TRBV5-6	TRBJ1-5	CASSGTGQGLSNQPQHF	TGTGCCAGCAGCGGGACCGGACAGGGGTTGAGCAATCAGCCCCAGCATTTT
NA	once	TRBV5-6	TRBJ2-7	CASSLVGRSYEQYF	TGTGCCAGCAGCTTGGTCGGCAGAAGCTACGAGCAGTACTTC
TRBD1	few	TRBV18	TRBJ2-6	CASSETGSGANVLTF	TGTGCCAGCTCGGAGACAGGGTCCGGGGCCAACGTCCTGACTTTC
NA	NA	TRBV7-9	TRBJ1-3	CASSLRGAGNTIYF	TGTGCCAGCAGCTTGAGGGGGGCTGGAAACACCATATATTTT
NA	once	TRBV6-5	TRBJ1-2	CASSDGRGYTF	TGTGCCAGCAGTGACGGCCGCGGCTACACCTTC
NA	NA	TRBV27	TRBJ1-6	CASRGGRGEPFFNSPLHF	TGTGCCAGCAGGGGGGGGAGGGGCGAGCCCTTCTTTAATTCACCCCTCCACTTT
NA	NA	TRBV5-4	TRBJ2-5	CASSLPGALQETQYF	TGTGCCAGCAGCTTACCCGGGGCGCTTCAAGAGACCCAGTACTTC
NA	NA	TRBV30	TRBJ1-4	CAWMVQGEKKLFF	TGTGCCTGGATGGTACAGGGTGAGAAAAAACTGTTTTTT
NA	NA	TRBV29-1	TRBJ2-3	CSVARGLVDTQYF	TGCAGCGTTGCCCGGGGGCTGGTAGATACGCAGTATTTT
NA	NA	TRBV25-1	TRBJ2-2	CASSPDNRKGGELFF	TGTGCCAGCAGCCCGGACAACCGGAAAGGCGGGGAGCTGTTTTTT
NA	once	TRBV7-9	TRBJ1-3	CASSHSRYTIYF	TGTGCCAGCAGCCATTCTCGCTACACCATATATTTT
NA	NA	TRBV5-4	TRBJ2-7	CASSSDSVSYEQYF	TGTGCCAGCAGCTCGGACAGCGTCTCCTACGAGCAGTACTTC
TRBD1	NA	TRBV6-1	TRBJ1-2	CASRSGQGSRYGYTF	TGTGCCAGCAGGTCTGGACAGGGTAGCAGATATGGCTACACCTTC
NA	NA	TRBV11-1	TRBJ2-1	CASSFAGDEQFF	TGTGCCAGCAGCTTCGCAGGGGATGAGCAGTTCTTC
TRBD1	NA	TRBV6-1	TRBJ2-7	CASSRTGLIDEQYF	TGTGCCAGCAGTCGGACAGGGTTGATCGACGAGCAGTACTTC
NA	NA	TRBV10-3	TRBJ2-1	CAISEGQLYNEQFF	TGTGCCATCAGTGAAGGGCAGCTCTACAATGAGCAGTTCTTC
NA	NA	TRBV6-5	TRBJ1-4	CASRRAGANEKLFF	TGTGCCAGCAGGAGGGCAGGGGCTAATGAAAAACTGTTTTTT
TRBD2	once	TRBV19	TRBJ2-3	CASSPTVAGGSSTDTQYF	TGTGCCAGTAGCCCGACGGTAGCGGGGGGCTCTAGCACAGATACGCAGTATTTT
NA	NA	TRBV7-6	TRBJ1-6	CASSSTDSNVLHF	TGTGCCAGCAGCTCCACCGACAGTAACGTCCTCCACTTT
NA	NA	TRBV19	TRBJ1-3	CASAGSSGNTIYF	TGTGCCAGTGCGGGGAGCTCTGGAAACACCATATATTTT
NA	once	TRBV10-3	TRBJ2-7	CAISEGGTAQYEQYF	TGTGCCATCAGTGAGGGGGGGACAGCCCAGTACGAGCAGTACTTC
NA	NA	TRBV18	TRBJ2-1	CASSPDGYNEQFF	TGTGCCAGCTCACCAGACGGTTACAATGAGCAGTTCTTC
TRBD2	NA	TRBV5-1	TRBJ2-5	CASSRAGGQETQYF	TGCGCCAGCAGCCGAGCGGGGGGCCAAGAGACCCAGTACTTC
NA	NA	TRBV7-6	TRBJ1-1	CASSLESMNTEAFF	TGTGCCAGCAGCTTAGAATCTATGAACACTGAAGCTTTCTTT
NA	once	TRBV13	TRBJ2-1	CASSFRGTSSYNEQFF	TGTGCCAGCAGCTTTAGAGGGACTTCCTCCTACAATGAGCAGTTCTTC
NA	NA	TRBV10-3	TRBJ2-5	CAISTEDRKETQYF	TGTGCCATCAGTACCGAGGACAGAAAAGAGACCCAGTACTTC
NA	NA	TRBV4-2	TRBJ1-1	CASSLSPGVRGPEAFF	TGTGCCAGCAGCCTTAGCCCGGGGGTAAGAGGACCTGAAGCTTTCTTT
NA	few	TRBV11-3	TRBJ1-1	CASFRVGPNTEAFF	TGTGCCAGCTTCAGGGTCGGCCCGAACACTGAAGCTTTCTTT
NA	few	TRBV6-5	TRBJ2-5	CASRDRQSQETQYF	TGTGCCAGCAGAGATAGACAGTCTCAAGAGACCCAGTACTTC
TRBD1	once	TRBV18	TRBJ2-2	CASSPNQGVTGELFF	TGTGCCAGCTCACCAAACCAGGGGGTTACCGGGGAGCTGTTTTTT
TRBD1	few	TRBV11-3	TRBJ2-2	CASSRTGVITGELFF	TGTGCCAGCAGCCGGACAGGGGTTATCACCGGGGAGCTGTTTTTT
NA	NA	TRBV6-1	TRBJ1-4	CASSESGANEKLFF	TGTGCCAGCAGTGAGTCTGGGGCGAATGAAAAACTGTTTTTT
TRBD1	NA	TRBV5-6	TRBJ2-1	CASSLYRGNEQFF	TGTGCCAGCAGCTTGTACAGGGGCAATGAGCAGTTCTTC
NA	NA	TRBV19	TRBJ2-1	CASSIHNEQFF	TGTGCCAGTAGTATCCACAATGAGCAGTTCTTC
TRBD1	NA	TRBV19	TRBJ1-4	CASMNRGRGYEKLFF	TGTGCCAGTATGAATAGGGGGCGAGGTTATGAAAAACTGTTTTTT
NA	NA	TRBV7-3	TRBJ2-5	CASSRQGSETQYF	TGTGCCAGCAGCCGTCAAGGGTCGGAGACCCAGTACTTC
TRBD1	NA	TRBV2	TRBJ1-3	CASSEVVRGRIGNTIYF	TGTGCCAGCAGTGAAGTAGTCAGGGGGCGTATTGGAAACACCATATATTTT
TRBD2	NA	TRBV6-5	TRBJ2-7	CASRGTSGFYEQYF	TGTGCCAGCCGGGGGACTAGCGGGTTCTACGAGCAGTACTTC
NA	NA	TRBV7-6	TRBJ1-2	CASSLARQGFNYGYTF	TGTGCCAGCAGCTTAGCGCGTCAGGGGTTTAACTATGGCTACACCTTC
TRBD2	NA	TRBV6-4	TRBJ2-1	CAIPTSGGATSSYNEQFF	TGTGCCATCCCCACTAGCGGGGGGGCCACCAGCTCCTACAATGAGCAGTTCTTC
TRBD1	once	TRBV11-2	TRBJ1-1	CASSLSSGQGIEAFF	TGTGCCAGCAGCTTATCCTCGGGACAGGGGATTGAAGCTTTCTTT
TRBD2	NA	TRBV5-1	TRBJ2-2	CASSPGRTSGSSSGELFF	TGCGCCAGCAGCCCCGGGAGGACTAGCGGGAGTAGTTCCGGGGAGCTGTTTTTT
NA	NA	TRBV10-3	TRBJ2-3	CAISDPTGVGTDTQYF	TGTGCCATCAGTGACCCGACGGGAGTCGGCACAGATACGCAGTATTTT
TRBD1	NA	TRBV2	TRBJ2-5	CASSETTGGQETQYF	TGTGCCAGCAGTGAAACTACAGGGGGCCAAGAGACCCAGTACTTC
NA	NA	TRBV11-2	TRBJ2-6	CASSLGRGGSGANVLTF	TGTGCCAGCAGCTTAGGAAGGGGGGGCTCTGGGGCCAACGTCCTGACTTTC
TRBD1	NA	TRBV14	TRBJ1-1	CASNGQGGGTEAFF	TGTGCCAGCAACGGACAGGGAGGAGGCACTGAAGCTTTCTTT
NA	once	TRBV5-5	TRBJ1-4	CASSFGGDNEKLFF	TGTGCCAGCAGCTTTGGAGGGGATAATGAAAAACTGTTTTTT